These T cell receptor beta chains were read from a single sample in a study of T cells in tuberculosis. Sequenced by immunoSEQ multiplex PCR; TCRdb stores in-frame clones only, minus some. This sample has about 30,000 clones, with roughly 94% found just once. The specimen was PBMCs. The receptor source for this set is a donor between 5 and 29 years old with latent tuberculosis or without tuberculosis infection. Both conserved end residues are part of each CDR3. A D gene is named only where the DNA matches it firmly. Expanded clones are given a class, and other clones once, few, many or no size at all.

j_call v_call clone_size d_call cdr3_aa cdr3_nt
TRBJ1-4 TRBV5-6 NA NA CASSLKQGIEKLFF TGTGCCAGCAGCTTGAAGCAGGGTATTGAAAAACTGTTTTTT
TRBJ1-1 TRBV12-5 NA NA CASGPDRDTEAFF TGTGCTAGTGGTCCTGACAGAGACACTGAAGCTTTCTTT
TRBJ2-1 TRBV30 NA TRBD2 CASSGSVYNEQFF TGTGCCTCGAGCGGGAGTGTTTACAATGAGCAGTTCTTC
TRBJ1-2 TRBV5-1 NA NA CASRRGSNYGYTF TGCGCCAGCAGGCGGGGATCTAACTATGGCTACACCTTC
TRBJ2-3 TRBV7-2 NA TRBD1 CASSLGQVGTDTQYF TGTGCCAGCAGCCTAGGACAGGTGGGCACAGATACGCAGTATTTT
TRBJ1-2 TRBV5-4 NA NA CASSFVGGTAYGYTF TGTGCCAGCAGCTTCGTCGGTGGAACAGCCTATGGCTACACCTTC
TRBJ2-5 TRBV11-2 NA NA CASSLVTGVVTETQYF TGTGCCAGCAGCTTAGTAACGGGGGTCGTTACTGAGACCCAGTACTTC
TRBJ1-2 TRBV6-6 NA NA CASSPRTEDYGYTF TGTGCCAGCAGTCCTCGGACAGAGGACTATGGCTACACCTTC
TRBJ2-7 TRBV29-1 NA NA CSASTGTLEQYF TGCAGCGCGTCGACCGGGACACTCGAGCAGTACTTC
TRBJ2-7 TRBV5-1 NA NA CASSLEDSSQTGQYF TGCGCCAGCAGCTTGGAGGACAGTAGCCAAACTGGGCAGTACTTC
TRBJ2-1 TRBV7-2 once TRBD2 CASSPRTSGGKNEQFF TGTGCCAGCAGCCCTCGGACTAGCGGGGGTAAGAATGAGCAGTTCTTC
TRBJ1-3 TRBV5-1 NA TRBD1 CASRAGTGDTIYF TGCGCCAGCAGGGCCGGGACAGGGGACACCATATATTTT
TRBJ1-2 TRBV6-6 NA NA CASKGDYGYTF TGTGCCAGCAAGGGGGACTATGGCTACACCTTC
TRBJ2-1 TRBV5-1 NA NA CASSLGQLALLPNEQFF TGCGCCAGCAGCTTGGGGCAGCTAGCCTTACTTCCCAATGAGCAGTTCTTC
TRBJ2-7 TRBV9 NA TRBD1 CASSARGGTGGNEQYF TGTGCCAGCAGCGCCAGAGGGGGGACAGGGGGTAACGAGCAGTACTTC
TRBJ1-4 TRBV2 once NA CASSDSGATNEKLFF TGTGCCAGCAGTGACTCAGGTGCAACTAATGAAAAACTGTTTTTT
TRBJ2-7 TRBV11-2 NA NA CASSFVERQYF TGTGCCAGCAGCTTTGTGGAGCGGCAGTACTTC